These 6 T cell receptor beta chains came from one sample sequenced in a study of blood T cell repertoires in COVID-19. TCRdb's table, derived via immunoSEQ multiplex PCR, lists solely in-frame clones and lacks some. The sample records under 150,000 clones, approximately 84% being singletons. The sequencing input was PBMCs or T cells enriched from blood (not recorded which). Every receptor here comes from a man in his forties with acute COVID-19.

The V gene is TRBV7-6, the J gene TRBJ1-2; maybe TRBD1 (5 bases). V was shortened by 4 bases and J by 4 bases, with 10 bases between the two germline ends. Germline V gene lookup returns CDR1 SGHVS and CDR2 FNYEAQ. This CDR3 is built from 13 residues. CDR3 loop: CASSWGSSYGYTF. The CDR3 nucleotides are TGTGCCAGCAGCTGGGGCTCCAGCTATGGCTACACCTTC.

The rearrangement links TRBV7-8 to TRBJ2-5, with 8 nucleotides matching TRBD1. The CDR3 runs 16 residues. V shed 0 bases and J 5 bases; nucleotides not matched to a gene: 8. Germline values: CDR1 SGHVS, CDR2 FQNEAQ. As DNA, the CDR3 is TGTGCCAGCAGCTTAGCCTCTCGGACAGGGAGGGAGACCCAGTACTTC. This gives the protein CASSLASRTGRETQYF.

This clone was counted only a few times. The rearrangement joins TRBV28 to TRBJ2-5; 9 nucleotides line up with TRBD1. Per germline, CDR1 MDHEN and CDR2 SYDVKM. The CDR3 spans 15 residues. The ends lost 6 bases at V and 4 bases at J; junction bases unmatched: 9. The DNA for the CDR3 is TGTGCCAGCAGCTCGATGACAGGGGGGATAGAGACCCAGTACTTC. Protein: CASSSMTGGIETQYF.

V and J are TRBV19 and TRBJ2-7; a weak D match, TRBD1 (5 bases). Trimming took off 2 bases at V and 2 bases at J, with 10 bases between the two ends. Looked up from germline, CDR1 is LNHDA and CDR2 is SQIVND (reference sequence). This CDR3 contains 14 residues. The CDR3 coding sequence is TGTGCCAGTAGTATAACGACAGATCCCTACGAGCAGTACTTC. Translation gives CASSITTDPYEQYF.

The chain couples TRBV13 to TRBJ2-7; TRBD1 matches 7 bases. The CDR3 is 14 amino acids. Germline CDR1 PRHDT, CDR2 FYEKMQ (reference sequence). V lost 5 bases, J lost 3 bases, and 7 bases stayed unmatched. The CDR3 sequence is CASSARRDSYEQYF. CDR3 DNA: TGTGCCAGCAGCGCTCGCCGGGACAGCTACGAGCAGTACTTC.

This clone has only one observation. J is TRBJ2-6 and V is TRBV7-9, with TRBD1 matching 9 bases. The CDR3 is made up of 17 amino acids. The V gene end was trimmed by 2 bases and the J gene end by 0 bases; junction bases not matched to a gene: 2. The germline V gene has CDR1 SEHNR and CDR2 FQNEAQ (reference sequence). The CDR3 protein is CASSLRDRDSGANVLTF. CDR3 sequence (DNA): TGTGCCAGCAGCTTAAGGGACAGGGACTCTGGGGCCAACGTCCTGACTTTC.